This TCR beta chain was identified during a study of tumor and adjacent non-tumor tissue in lung cancer. Comment on this clonotype: At one boundary the junction diverges from the germline segment, which might be a read error.

A modified ARM-PCR protocol with three rounds of nested PCR amplified TCRbeta. TCRdb itself ran the multiplex PCR reads through MiXCR, one entry per CDR3 protein. The sample lists tens of thousands of distinct CDR3 sequences; about 70% were seen once. This sample's RNA came from whole unsorted tissue. More than 3 cm separated this lung sample from the edge of the tumor. The CDR3 sequence is 13 residues long. The sequenced sample was distant non-tumor lung tissue. The sequence was collected from a woman aged 55-69 years with non-small cell lung cancer. This chain uses TRBV12-3 or TRBV12-4 with TRBJ2-3; D not certain. The CDR3 reads CASSSGGAATQYF. CDR3 nucleotide sequence: TGCGCCAGCAGTTCCGGCGGTGCAGCTACGCAGTATTTT.